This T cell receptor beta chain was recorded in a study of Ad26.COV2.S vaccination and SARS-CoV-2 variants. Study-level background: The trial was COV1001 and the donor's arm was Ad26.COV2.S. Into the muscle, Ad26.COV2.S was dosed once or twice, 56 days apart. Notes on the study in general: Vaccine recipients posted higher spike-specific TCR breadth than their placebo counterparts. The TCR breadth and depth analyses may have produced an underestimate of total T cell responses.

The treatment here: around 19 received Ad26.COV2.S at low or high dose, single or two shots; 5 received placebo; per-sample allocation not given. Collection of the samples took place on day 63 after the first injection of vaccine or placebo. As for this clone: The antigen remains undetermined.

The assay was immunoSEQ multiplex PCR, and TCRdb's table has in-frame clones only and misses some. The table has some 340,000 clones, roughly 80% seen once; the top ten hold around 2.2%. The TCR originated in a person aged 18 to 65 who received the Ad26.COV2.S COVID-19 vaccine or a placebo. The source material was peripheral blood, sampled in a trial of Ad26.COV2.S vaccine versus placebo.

This CDR3 reads CASSLVWEGTEAFF. DNA of the CDR3: TGCGCCAGCAGCTTGGTCTGGGAGGGCACTGAAGCTTTCTTT. V usage is TRBV5-1 and J usage is TRBJ1-1; D remains unclear. The CDR3 loop spans 14 amino acids. Trimming took 0 bases from V and 4 from J, leaving 10 bases between them. Germline loops: CDR1 SGHRS, CDR2 YFSETQ.